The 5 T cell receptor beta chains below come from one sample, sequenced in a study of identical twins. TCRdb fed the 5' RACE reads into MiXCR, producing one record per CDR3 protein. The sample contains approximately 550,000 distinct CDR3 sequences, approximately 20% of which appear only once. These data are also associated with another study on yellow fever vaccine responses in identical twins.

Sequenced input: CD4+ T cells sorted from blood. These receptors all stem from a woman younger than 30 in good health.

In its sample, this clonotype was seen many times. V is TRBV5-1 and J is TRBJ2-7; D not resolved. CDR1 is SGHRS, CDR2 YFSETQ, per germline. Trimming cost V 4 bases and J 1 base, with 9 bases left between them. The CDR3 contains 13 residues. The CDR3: CASSLDGSYEQYF. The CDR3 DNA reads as TGCGCCAGCAGCCTGGACGGATCCTACGAGCAGTACTTC.

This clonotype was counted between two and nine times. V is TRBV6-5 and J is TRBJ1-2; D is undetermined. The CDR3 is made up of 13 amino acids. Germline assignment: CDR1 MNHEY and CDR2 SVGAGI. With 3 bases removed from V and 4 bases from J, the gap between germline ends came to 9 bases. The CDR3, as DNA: TGTGCCAGCAGTTATTCGCAAACCTATGGCTACACCTTC. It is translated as CASSYSQTYGYTF.

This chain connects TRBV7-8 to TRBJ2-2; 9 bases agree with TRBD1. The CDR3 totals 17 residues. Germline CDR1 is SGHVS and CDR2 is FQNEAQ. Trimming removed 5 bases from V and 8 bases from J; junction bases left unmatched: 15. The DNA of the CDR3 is TGTGCCAGCAGCCAATTCCCATGGACAGGGGTCGGTGGGGAGCTGTTTTTT. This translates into CASSQFPWTGVGGELFF.

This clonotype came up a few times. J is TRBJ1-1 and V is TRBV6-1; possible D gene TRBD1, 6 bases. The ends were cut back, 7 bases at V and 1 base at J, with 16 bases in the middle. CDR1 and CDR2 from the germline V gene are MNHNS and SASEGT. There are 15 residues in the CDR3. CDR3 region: CASTTTGTRNTEAFF. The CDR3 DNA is TGTGCCAGCACAACAACCGGGACAAGGAACACTGAAGCTTTCTTT.

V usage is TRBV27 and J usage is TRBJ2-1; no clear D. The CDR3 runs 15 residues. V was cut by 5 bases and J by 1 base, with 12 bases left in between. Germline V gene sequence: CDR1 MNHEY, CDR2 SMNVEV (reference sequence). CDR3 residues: CASSINLGSYNEQFF. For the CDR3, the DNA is TGTGCCAGCAGTATCAATCTAGGTTCCTACAATGAGCAGTTCTTC.